These T cell receptor beta chains were read from a single sample in a study of beta chain features in type 1 diabetes. Some clones are missing from TCRdb's copy, which holds only in-frame ones; the method was immunoSEQ multiplex PCR. The sample lists roughly 350,000 clones; 11% were seen once. The material sequenced was naive CD4+ T cells from blood. These receptors came from a woman aged 25 to 39 in good health. The CDR3 runs from the conserved cysteine through the conserved F or W. Fields, in order: CDR3 length, clone size, V gene, D gene, J gene, CDR3 protein, CDR3 DNA. D genes are given only for firm matches. Size is omitted from some rows. Given values are once, few, many or a class for expanded clones.

>16|few|TRBV7-3|-|TRBJ2-3
CASSPGHAFPTDTQYF
TGTGCCAGCAGCCCCGGTCACGCGTTTCCCACAGATACGCAGTATTTT
>15|few|TRBV9|-|TRBJ2-1
CASSLSGGTNNEQFF
TGTGCCAGCAGCCTCAGTGGGGGCACCAACAATGAGCAGTTCTTC
>16|-|TRBV28|TRBD1|TRBJ2-7
CASSTWDRGRLYEQYF
TGTGCCAGCAGTACCTGGGACAGGGGGCGCCTCTACGAGCAGTACTTC
>11|few|TRBV2|-|TRBJ1-1
CASSEVGRAFF
TGTGCCAGCAGTGAAGTGGGGCGAGCTTTCTTT
>15|-|TRBV9|-|TRBJ1-5
CASSVGRGLNQPQHF
TGTGCCAGCAGCGTAGGGCGAGGGTTGAATCAGCCCCAGCATTTT
>13|few|TRBV7-9|-|TRBJ2-7
CASSLGGPYEQYF
TGTGCCAGCAGCTTAGGGGGGCCCTACGAGCAGTACTTC
>15|-|TRBV5-4|-|TRBJ2-5
CASSPVTGRQETQYF
TGTGCCAGCAGCCCCGTGACAGGACGGCAAGAGACCCAGTACTTC
>16|-|TRBV30|-|TRBJ2-1
CAWSVKFGGSYNEQFF
TGTGCCTGGAGTGTAAAGTTCGGGGGCTCCTACAATGAGCAGTTCTTC
>14|few|TRBV7-6|-|TRBJ2-7
CASSRQGSSYEQYF
TGTGCCAGCAGTCGTCAGGGGTCCTCCTACGAGCAGTACTTC
>12|few|TRBV11-2|TRBD2|TRBJ2-7
CASSSGSGEQYF
TGTGCCAGCAGTAGCGGGAGTGGGGAGCAGTACTTC
>16|few|TRBV7-2|TRBD2|TRBJ2-3
CASSSRTSGGADTQYF
TGTGCCAGCAGCTCTAGGACTAGCGGGGGCGCAGATACGCAGTATTTT
>13|many|TRBV4-3|-|TRBJ2-1
CASSQVISGVEFF
TGCGCCAGCAGCCAAGTGATTAGTGGTGTCGAGTTCTTC
>17|-|TRBV7-6|TRBD1|TRBJ2-1
CASSLGEGGGHYNEQFF
TGTGCCAGCAGCTTAGGCGAAGGGGGCGGCCACTACAATGAGCAGTTCTTC
>11|-|TRBV29-1|-|TRBJ2-7
CSVSRGYEQYF
TGCAGCGTTTCCCGAGGCTACGAGCAGTACTTC
>13|few|TRBV9|TRBD1|TRBJ1-2
CASSLTGVEGYTF
TGTGCCAGCAGCCTGACAGGGGTGGAAGGCTACACCTTC
>12|-|TRBV9|-|TRBJ2-5
CASSVLGETQYF
TGTGCCAGCAGCGTGCTCGGGGAGACCCAGTACTTC
>15|-|TRBV9|-|TRBJ2-3
CASSVSAGSTDTQYF
TGTGCCAGCAGCGTGTCAGCGGGTAGCACAGATACGCAGTATTTT
>14|-|TRBV18|TRBD2|TRBJ2-5
CASSPRAGVETQYF
TGTGCCAGCTCACCTCGTGCGGGGGTGGAGACCCAGTACTTC